This T cell receptor (beta chain) was recorded in a study of regulatory T cells in long-lasting Graves disease. At the level of the study: Graves' patients, diagnosed recently, had received antithyroid drugs under 3 months. Study results and caveats: When disease was persistent, TRBV28, TRBJ1-2 and TRBJ2-5 were the favored segments.

According to the study, TCR beta libraries were built with iRepertoire HTBI primers and CDR3-region Arm-PCR. TCRdb re-derived calls from the multiplex PCR reads in MiXCR, one entry per CDR3 protein. The repertoire holds about 430,000 distinct CDR3 sequences, with approximately 16% as singletons. For this clonotype: Its antigen is not identified.

The sample's time point: newly diagnosed GD, antithyroid drugs for less than 3 months. Extracted RNA from PBMCs served as the source of the TCR library. The junction had 9 bases not matched to a gene; V was cut back by 3 bases and J by 3 bases. Looked up from germline, CDR1 is MNHEY and CDR2 is SVGAGI. The CDR3 spans 17 residues. These data also featured in a second study, about T cells in Graves' hyperthyroidism and ophthalmopathy. Per that paper: The HTBI primer set drove a first-round RT-PCR of the TCR CDR3. Blood shared most expanded thyroid clonotypes above 0.001.

The sample here was peripheral blood mononuclear cells (PBMCs), taken at new diagnosis, from a patient treated with antithyroid drugs. The TCR sequence derives from a woman between 40 and 55 years old with Graves disease. This rearrangement joins TRBV6-5 to TRBJ2-1, with 9 nucleotides matching TRBD2. CDR3 sequence: CASSYSSIAGVYNEQFF. The DNA of the CDR3 is TGTGCCAGCAGTTATTCCTCGATAGCGGGAGTCTACAATGAGCAGTTCTTC.